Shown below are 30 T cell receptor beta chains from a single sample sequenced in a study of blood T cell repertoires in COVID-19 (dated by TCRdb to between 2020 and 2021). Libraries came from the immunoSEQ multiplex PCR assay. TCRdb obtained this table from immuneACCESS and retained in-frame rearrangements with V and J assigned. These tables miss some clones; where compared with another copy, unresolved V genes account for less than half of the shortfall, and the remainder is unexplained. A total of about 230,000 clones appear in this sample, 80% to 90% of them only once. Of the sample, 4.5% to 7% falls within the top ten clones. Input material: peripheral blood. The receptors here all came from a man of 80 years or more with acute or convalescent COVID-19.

CDR3 region: CASSPPGQGANYGYTF. The DNA of the CDR3 is TGTGCCAGCAGTCCCCCGGGACAGGGGGCTAACTATGGCTACACCTTC. This chain uses TRBV5-4 with TRBJ1-2; the match to TRBD1 covers 11 bases. This CDR3 contains 16 residues. CDR1 is SGHNT and CDR2 is YYREEE in the germline V gene (reference sequence). V was pared by 5 bases and J by 0 bases, with 6 bases of the junction left unmatched.

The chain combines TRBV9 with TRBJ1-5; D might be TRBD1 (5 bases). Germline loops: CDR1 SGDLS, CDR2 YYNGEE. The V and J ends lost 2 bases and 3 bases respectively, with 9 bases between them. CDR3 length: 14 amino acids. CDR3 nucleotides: TGTGCCAGCAGCGTCGGACAAGACAATCAGCCCCAGCATTTT. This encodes CASSVGQDNQPQHF.

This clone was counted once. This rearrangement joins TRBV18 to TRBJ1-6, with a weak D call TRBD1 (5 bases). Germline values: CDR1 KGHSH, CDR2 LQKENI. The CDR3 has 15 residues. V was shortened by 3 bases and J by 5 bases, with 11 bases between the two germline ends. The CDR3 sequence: CASSPQGTHNSPLHF. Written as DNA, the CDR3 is TGTGCCAGCTCACCGCAAGGGACTCATAATTCACCCCTCCACTTT. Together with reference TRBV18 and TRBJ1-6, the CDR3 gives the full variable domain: NAGVMQNPRHLVRRRGQEARLRCSPMKGHSHVYWYRQLPEEGLKFMVYLQKENIIDESGMPKERFSAEFPKEGPSILRIQQVVRGDSAAYFCASSPQGTHNSPLHFGNGTRLTVT.

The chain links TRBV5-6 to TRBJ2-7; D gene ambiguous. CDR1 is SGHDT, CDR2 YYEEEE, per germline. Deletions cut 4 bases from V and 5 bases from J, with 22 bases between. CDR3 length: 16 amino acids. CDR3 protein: CASSHLTGRTDHEQYF. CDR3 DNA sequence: TGTGCCAGCAGCCACTTGACTGGCAGAACGGATCACGAGCAGTACTTC. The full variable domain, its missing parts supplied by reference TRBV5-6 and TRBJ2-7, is DAGVTQSPTHLIKTRGQQVTLRCSPKSGHDTVSWYQQALGQGPQFIFQYYEEEERQRGNFPDRFSGHQFPNYSSELNVNALLLGDSALYLCASSHLTGRTDHEQYFGPGTRLTVT.

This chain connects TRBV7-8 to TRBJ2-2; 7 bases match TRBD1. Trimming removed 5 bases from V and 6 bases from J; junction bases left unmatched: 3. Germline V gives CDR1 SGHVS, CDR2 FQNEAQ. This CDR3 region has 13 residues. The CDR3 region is CASSLGQAGELFF. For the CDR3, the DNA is TGTGCCAGCAGCCTAGGACAGGCCGGGGAGCTGTTTTTT.

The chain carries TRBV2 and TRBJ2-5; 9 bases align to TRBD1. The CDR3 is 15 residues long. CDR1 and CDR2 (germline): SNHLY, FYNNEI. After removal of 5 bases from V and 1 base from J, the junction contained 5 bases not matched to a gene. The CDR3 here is CASSRDRAGQETQYF. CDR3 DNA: TGTGCCAGCAGTCGGGACAGGGCGGGCCAAGAGACCCAGTACTTC.

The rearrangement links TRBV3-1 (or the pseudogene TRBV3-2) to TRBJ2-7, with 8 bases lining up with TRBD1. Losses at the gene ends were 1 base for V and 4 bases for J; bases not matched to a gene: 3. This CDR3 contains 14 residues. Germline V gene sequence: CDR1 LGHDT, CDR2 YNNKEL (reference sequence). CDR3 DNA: TGTGCCAGCAGCCAAGGCAGGGGGCAATACGAGCAGTACTTC. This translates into CASSQGRGQYEQYF.

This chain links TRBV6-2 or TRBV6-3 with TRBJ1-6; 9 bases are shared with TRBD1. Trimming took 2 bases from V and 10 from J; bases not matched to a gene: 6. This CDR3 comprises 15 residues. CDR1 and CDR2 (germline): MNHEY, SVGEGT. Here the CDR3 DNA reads TGTGCCAGCAGTTACGGGACAGGGTCAAGATCACCCCTCCACTTT. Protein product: CASSYGTGSRSPLHF.

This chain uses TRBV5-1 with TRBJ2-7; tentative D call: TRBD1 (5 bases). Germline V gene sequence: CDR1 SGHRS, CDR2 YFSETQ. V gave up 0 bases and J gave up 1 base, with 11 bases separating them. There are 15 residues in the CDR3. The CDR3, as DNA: TGCGCCAGCAGCTTGGCCCCGACAGAATCCTACGAGCAGTACTTC. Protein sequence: CASSLAPTESYEQYF.

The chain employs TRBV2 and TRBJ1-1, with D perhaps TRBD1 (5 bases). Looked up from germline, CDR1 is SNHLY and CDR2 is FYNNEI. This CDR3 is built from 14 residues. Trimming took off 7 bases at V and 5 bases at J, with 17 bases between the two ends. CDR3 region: CASKARGSGTEAFF. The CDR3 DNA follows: TGTGCCAGCAAAGCCCGGGGGTCAGGGACTGAAGCTTTCTTT. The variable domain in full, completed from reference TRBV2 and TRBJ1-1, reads EPEVTQTPSHQVTQMGQEVILRCVPISNHLYFYWYRQILGQKVEFLVSFYNNEISEKSEIFDDQFSVERPDGSNFTLKIRSTKLEDSAMYFCASKARGSGTEAFFGQGTRLTVV.

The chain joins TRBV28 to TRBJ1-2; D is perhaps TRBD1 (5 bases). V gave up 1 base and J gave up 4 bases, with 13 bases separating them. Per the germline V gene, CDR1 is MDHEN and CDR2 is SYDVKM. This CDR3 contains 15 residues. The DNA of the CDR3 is TGTGCCAGCAGTTTATCCCCCGACAGACCCTATGGCTACACCTTC. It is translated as CASSLSPDRPYGYTF.

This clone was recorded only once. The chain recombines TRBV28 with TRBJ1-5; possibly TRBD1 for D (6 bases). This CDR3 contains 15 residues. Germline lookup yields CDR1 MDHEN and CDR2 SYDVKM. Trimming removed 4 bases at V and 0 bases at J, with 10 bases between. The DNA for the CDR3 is TGTGCCAGCAGTTCCCGGGACACTAGCAATCAGCCCCAGCATTTT. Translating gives CASSSRDTSNQPQHF. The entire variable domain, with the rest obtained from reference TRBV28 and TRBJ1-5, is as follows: DVKVTQSSRYLVKRTGEKVFLECVQDMDHENMFWYRQDPGLGLRLIYFSYDVKMKEKGDIPEGYSVSREKKERFSLILESASTNQTSMYLCASSSRDTSNQPQHFGDGTRLSIL.

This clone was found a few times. The CDR3 region is CASARGFSNQPQHF. The CDR3 nucleotides read TGTGCCAGCGCCAGGGGTTTTAGCAATCAGCCCCAGCATTTT. The chain has TRBV5-6 and TRBJ1-5; D is perhaps TRBD1 (6 bases). Deletions cut 7 bases from V and 0 bases from J, with 11 bases between. The CDR3 has 14 residues. The germline CDR1 and CDR2 sequences are SGHDT and YYEEEE.

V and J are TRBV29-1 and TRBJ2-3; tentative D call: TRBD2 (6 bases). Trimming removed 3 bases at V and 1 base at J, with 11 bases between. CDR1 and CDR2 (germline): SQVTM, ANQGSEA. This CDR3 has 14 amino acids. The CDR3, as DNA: TGCAGCGTTGATTTTGGAGGGGGCACAGATACGCAGTATTTT. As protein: CSVDFGGGTDTQYF.

CDR3 protein: CASSLALGTGGGYTF. Written as DNA, the CDR3 is TGTGCCAGCAGCTTAGCTCTCGGGACAGGGGGGGGCTACACCTTC. The V call is TRBV5-5, the J call TRBJ1-2; 11 bases agree with TRBD1. The CDR3 extends over 15 amino acids. V lost 2 bases and J lost 8; bases outside the gene matches: 8. Germline assignment: CDR1 SGHKS and CDR2 YYEKEE (reference sequence).

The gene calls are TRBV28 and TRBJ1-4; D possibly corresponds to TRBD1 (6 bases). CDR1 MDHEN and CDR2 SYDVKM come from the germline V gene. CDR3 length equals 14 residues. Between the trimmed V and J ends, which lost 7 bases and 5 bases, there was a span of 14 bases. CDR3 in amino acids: CASTPGAVNEKLFF. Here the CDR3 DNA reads TGTGCCAGCACCCCAGGGGCAGTGAATGAAAAACTGTTTTTT.

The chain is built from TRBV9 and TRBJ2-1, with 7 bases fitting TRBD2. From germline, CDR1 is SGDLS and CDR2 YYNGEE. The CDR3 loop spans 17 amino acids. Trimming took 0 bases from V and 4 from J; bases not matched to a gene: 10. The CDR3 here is CASSVATGGRYYNEQFF. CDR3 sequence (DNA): TGTGCCAGCAGCGTAGCTACTGGCGGGAGATATTACAATGAGCAGTTCTTC.

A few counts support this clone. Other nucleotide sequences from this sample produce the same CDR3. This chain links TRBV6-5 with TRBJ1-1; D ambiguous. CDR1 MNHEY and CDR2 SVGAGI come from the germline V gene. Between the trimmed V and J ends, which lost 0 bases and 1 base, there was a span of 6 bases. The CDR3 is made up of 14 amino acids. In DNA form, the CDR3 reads TGTGCCAGCAGTTACTCTCCCGGGAACACTGAAGCTTTCTTT. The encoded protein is CASSYSPGNTEAFF.

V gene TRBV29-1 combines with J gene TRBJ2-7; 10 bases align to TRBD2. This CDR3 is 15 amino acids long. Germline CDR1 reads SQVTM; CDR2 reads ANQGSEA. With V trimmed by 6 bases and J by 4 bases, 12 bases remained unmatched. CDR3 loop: CSVRGSSGRTYEQYF. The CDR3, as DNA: TGCAGCGTGCGAGGGTCTAGCGGGAGAACGTACGAGCAGTACTTC.

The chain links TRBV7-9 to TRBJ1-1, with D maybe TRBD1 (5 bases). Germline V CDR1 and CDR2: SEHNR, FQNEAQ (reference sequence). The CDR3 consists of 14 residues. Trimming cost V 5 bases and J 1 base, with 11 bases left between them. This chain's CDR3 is CASSASTANTEAFF. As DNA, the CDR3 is TGTGCCAGCAGCGCCTCGACAGCGAACACTGAAGCTTTCTTT.

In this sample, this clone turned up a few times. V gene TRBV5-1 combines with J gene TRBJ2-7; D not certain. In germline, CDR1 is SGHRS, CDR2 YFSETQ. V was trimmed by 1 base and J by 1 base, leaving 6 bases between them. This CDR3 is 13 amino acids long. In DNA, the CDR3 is TGCGCCAGCAGCTTGTCCTCTTCCTACGAGCAGTACTTC. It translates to CASSLSSSYEQYF.

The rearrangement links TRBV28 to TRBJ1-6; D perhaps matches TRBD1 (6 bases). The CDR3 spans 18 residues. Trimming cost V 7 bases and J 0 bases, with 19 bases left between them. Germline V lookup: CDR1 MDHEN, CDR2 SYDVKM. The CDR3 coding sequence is TGTGCCAGCACCTCCACCCAGGGGATCTACTCCTATAATTCACCCCTCCACTTT. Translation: CASTSTQGIYSYNSPLHF.

CDR3 region: CASSIDRTGLRSNQPQHF. The CDR3 bases are TGTGCCAGTAGTATAGACCGGACAGGACTCCGGTCCAATCAGCCCCAGCATTTT. The J gene is TRBJ1-5, the V gene TRBV19, with 7 bases lining up with TRBD1. Per germline, CDR1 LNHDA and CDR2 SQIVND (reference sequence). The length of the CDR3 is 18 residues. Trimming at V came to 0 bases and at J to 3 bases, leaving 11 bases not matched to a gene.

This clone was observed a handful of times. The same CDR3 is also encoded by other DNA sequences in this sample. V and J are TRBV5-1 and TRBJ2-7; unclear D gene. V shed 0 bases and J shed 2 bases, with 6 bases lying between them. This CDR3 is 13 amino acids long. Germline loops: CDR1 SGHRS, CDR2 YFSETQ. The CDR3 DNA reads TGCGCCAGCAGCTTGGGCGGTACCTACGAGCAGTACTTC. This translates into CASSLGGTYEQYF.

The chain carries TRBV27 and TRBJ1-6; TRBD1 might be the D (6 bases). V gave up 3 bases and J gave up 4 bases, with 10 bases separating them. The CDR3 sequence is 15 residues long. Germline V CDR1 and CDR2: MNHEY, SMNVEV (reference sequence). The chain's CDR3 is CASSFGGAYNSPLHF. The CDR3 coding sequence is TGTGCCAGCAGTTTTGGGGGCGCTTATAATTCACCCCTCCACTTT.

CDR3 region: CASSVLETTGELFF. For the CDR3, the DNA is TGTGCCAGCAGCGTACTGGAGACCACCGGGGAGCTGTTTTTT. V is TRBV9 and J is TRBJ2-2; D remains unclear. Per the germline V gene, CDR1 is SGDLS and CDR2 is YYNGEE. V lost 1 base to trimming and J lost 4 bases, with 8 bases between them. This CDR3 is built from 14 residues.

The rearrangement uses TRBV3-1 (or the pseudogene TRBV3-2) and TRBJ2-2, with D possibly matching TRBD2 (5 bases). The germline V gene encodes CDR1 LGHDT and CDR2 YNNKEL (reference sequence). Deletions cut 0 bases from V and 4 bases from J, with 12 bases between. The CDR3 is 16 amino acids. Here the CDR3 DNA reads TGTGCCAGCAGCCAAGATTGGCCAGCGGTCACCGGGGAGCTGTTTTTT. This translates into CASSQDWPAVTGELFF.

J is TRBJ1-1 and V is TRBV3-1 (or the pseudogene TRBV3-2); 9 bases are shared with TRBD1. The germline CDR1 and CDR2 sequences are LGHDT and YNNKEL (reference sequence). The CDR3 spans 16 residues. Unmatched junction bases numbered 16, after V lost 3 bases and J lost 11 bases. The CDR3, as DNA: TGTGCCAGCAGCCACCTGAGGACAGGGGTATATGGAGACGCTTTCTTT. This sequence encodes CASSHLRTGVYGDAFF.

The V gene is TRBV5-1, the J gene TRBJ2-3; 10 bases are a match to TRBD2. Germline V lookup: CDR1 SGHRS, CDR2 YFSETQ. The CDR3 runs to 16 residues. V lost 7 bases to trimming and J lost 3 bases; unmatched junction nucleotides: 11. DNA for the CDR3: TGCGCCAGCCGCTCTGGAGGTAGCGGGAGGACAGATACGCAGTATTTT. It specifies CASRSGGSGRTDTQYF. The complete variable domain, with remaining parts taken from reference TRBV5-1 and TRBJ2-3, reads KAGVTQTPRYLIKTRGQQVTLSCSPISGHRSVSWYQQTPGQGLQFLFEYFSETQRNKGNFPGRFSGRQFSNSRSEMNVSTLELGDSALYLCASRSGGSGRTDTQYFGPGTRLTVL.

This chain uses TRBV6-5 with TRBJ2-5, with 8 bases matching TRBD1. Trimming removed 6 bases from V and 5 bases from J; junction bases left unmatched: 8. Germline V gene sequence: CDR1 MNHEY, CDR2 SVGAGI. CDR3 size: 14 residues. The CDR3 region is CASSLGQGRETQYF. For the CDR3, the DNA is TGTGCCAGCAGCCTTGGACAGGGTCGGGAGACCCAGTACTTC.